The following is a TCR beta chain sequence with its context. This sample is drawn from a study of OX40 agonist ivuxolimab in advanced cancers. V was cut by 5 bases and J by 4 bases, with 14 bases left in between. This CDR3 has 14 amino acids. Germline CDR1 reads SGHRS; CDR2 reads YFSETQ. Method: immunoSEQ multiplex PCR; TCRdb's copy keeps in-frame clones and lacks some. The sample includes about 73,000 clones, more than 80% of them seen just once. The source material was CD4+ or CD8+ T cells sorted from blood, sampled in a trial of the OX40 agonist ivuxolimab. The clonotype was recovered from an adult with an advanced solid tumor such as melanoma, head and neck, liver or kidney cancer. V and J are TRBV5-1 and TRBJ2-3; no reliable D call. CDR3 residues: CASRKKTNPDTQYF. The CDR3 DNA sequence: TGCGCCAGCAGAAAAAAGACAAATCCAGATACGCAGTATTTT.